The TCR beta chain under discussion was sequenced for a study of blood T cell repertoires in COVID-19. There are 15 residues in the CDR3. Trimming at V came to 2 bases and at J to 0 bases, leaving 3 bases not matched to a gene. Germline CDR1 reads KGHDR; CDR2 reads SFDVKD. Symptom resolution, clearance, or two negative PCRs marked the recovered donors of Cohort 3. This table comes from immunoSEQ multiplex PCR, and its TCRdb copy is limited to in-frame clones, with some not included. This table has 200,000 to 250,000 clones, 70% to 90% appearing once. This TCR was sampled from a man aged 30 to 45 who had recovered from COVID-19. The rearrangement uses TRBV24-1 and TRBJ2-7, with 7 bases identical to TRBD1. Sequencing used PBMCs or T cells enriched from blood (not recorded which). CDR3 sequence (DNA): TGTGCCACCAGTGATTCGGGACAGCGCTCCTACGAGCAGTACTTC. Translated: CATSDSGQRSYEQYF.